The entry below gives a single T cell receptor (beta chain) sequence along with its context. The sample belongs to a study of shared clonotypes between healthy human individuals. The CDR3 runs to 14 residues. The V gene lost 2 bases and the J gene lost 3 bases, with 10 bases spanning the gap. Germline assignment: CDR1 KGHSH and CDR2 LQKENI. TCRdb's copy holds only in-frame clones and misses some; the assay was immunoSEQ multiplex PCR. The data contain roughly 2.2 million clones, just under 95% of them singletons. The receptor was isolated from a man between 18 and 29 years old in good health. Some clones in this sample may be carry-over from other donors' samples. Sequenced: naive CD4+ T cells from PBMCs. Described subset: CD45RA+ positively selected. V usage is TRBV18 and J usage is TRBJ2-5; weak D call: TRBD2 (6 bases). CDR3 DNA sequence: TGTGCCAGCTCACCATATGGAGGGGAAGAGACCCAGTACTTC. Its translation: CASSPYGGEETQYF.